The rows below give T cell receptor beta chains drawn from one sample of a study of CD8 T cells in Susac syndrome. TCRdb fed the immunoSEQ multiplex PCR reads into MiXCR, producing one record per CDR3 protein. Of approximately 160,000 distinct CDR3 sequences in the sample, 85% to 95% were seen once. The sample was CD4+ T cells from PBMCs. The source of these receptors is a human donor in good health. Each CDR3 is given without its conserved first and last residue.

v_call: TRBV9; cdr3_length: 15; j_call: TRBJ2-5; cdr3_aa: ASSVGVGGGHQETQY
v_call: TRBV6-6; cdr3_length: 11; j_call: TRBJ2-7; cdr3_aa: ASSGNPTYEQY
v_call: TRBV5-4; cdr3_length: 12; j_call: TRBJ2-1; cdr3_aa: ASSLSLTRDEQF
v_call: TRBV7-8; cdr3_length: 12; j_call: TRBJ2-7; cdr3_aa: ASSKARGDYEQY
v_call: TRBV12-3/TRBV12-4; cdr3_length: 9; j_call: TRBJ1-2; cdr3_aa: ASREGSGYT
v_call: TRBV12-3/TRBV12-4; cdr3_length: 13; j_call: TRBJ2-2; cdr3_aa: ASSPQGGNTGELF
v_call: TRBV7-2; cdr3_length: 12; j_call: TRBJ2-2; cdr3_aa: ASSFGFNTGELF
v_call: TRBV6-6; cdr3_length: 10; j_call: TRBJ1-1; cdr3_aa: ASRGHLTEAF
v_call: TRBV29-1; cdr3_length: 11; j_call: TRBJ1-4; cdr3_aa: SATTSGAEKLF
v_call: TRBV3-1; cdr3_length: 12; j_call: TRBJ1-1; cdr3_aa: ASTYDRGNTEAF
v_call: TRBV7-9; cdr3_length: 11; j_call: TRBJ1-1; cdr3_aa: ASSLSGVTEAF
v_call: TRBV27; cdr3_length: 12; j_call: TRBJ2-2; cdr3_aa: ASGTPVYTGELF
v_call: TRBV6-2/TRBV6-3; cdr3_length: 13; j_call: TRBJ2-1; cdr3_aa: ASSYPGLDGDEQF
v_call: TRBV28; cdr3_length: 14; j_call: TRBJ1-2; cdr3_aa: ASTTGEGRADYGYT
v_call: TRBV20-1; cdr3_length: 12; j_call: TRBJ2-6; cdr3_aa: SARTLSGANVLT
v_call: TRBV12-3/TRBV12-4; cdr3_length: 11; j_call: TRBJ2-7; cdr3_aa: ASSLGVRYEQY
v_call: TRBV6-5; cdr3_length: 13; j_call: TRBJ2-1; cdr3_aa: ASIKDSAAYNEQF
v_call: TRBV28; cdr3_length: 13; j_call: TRBJ2-7; cdr3_aa: ASREAARYSYEQY
v_call: TRBV4-2; cdr3_length: 12; j_call: TRBJ2-5; cdr3_aa: ASSQEDRRETQY
v_call: TRBV29-1; cdr3_length: 12; j_call: TRBJ1-2; cdr3_aa: SVQRQGASNGYT
v_call: TRBV4-2; cdr3_length: 11; j_call: TRBJ2-7; cdr3_aa: ASSQVPRHEQY
v_call: TRBV29-1; cdr3_length: 11; j_call: TRBJ1-2; cdr3_aa: SVDPRGYHGYT
v_call: TRBV7-9; cdr3_length: 14; j_call: TRBJ1-5; cdr3_aa: ASSSELSGSNQPQH
v_call: TRBV12-3/TRBV12-4; cdr3_length: 9; j_call: TRBJ2-5; cdr3_aa: ASSELETQY